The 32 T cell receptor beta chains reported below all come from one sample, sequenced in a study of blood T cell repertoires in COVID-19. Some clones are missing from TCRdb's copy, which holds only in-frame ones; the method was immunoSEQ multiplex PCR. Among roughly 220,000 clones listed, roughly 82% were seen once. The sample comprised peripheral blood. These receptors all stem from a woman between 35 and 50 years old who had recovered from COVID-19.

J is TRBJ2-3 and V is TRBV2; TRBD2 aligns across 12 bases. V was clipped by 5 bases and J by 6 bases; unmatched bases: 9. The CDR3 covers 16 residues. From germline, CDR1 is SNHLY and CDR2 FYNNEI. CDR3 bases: TGTGCCAGCAGTCCCGGGACTAGCGGGCCTGGGGATACGCAGTATTTT. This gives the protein CASSPGTSGPGDTQYF.

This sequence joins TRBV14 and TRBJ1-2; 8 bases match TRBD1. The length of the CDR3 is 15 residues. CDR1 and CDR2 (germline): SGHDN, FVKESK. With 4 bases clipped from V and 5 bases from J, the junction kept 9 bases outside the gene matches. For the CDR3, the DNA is TGTGCCAGCAGCCCCGGACAGGGCGTGGAGTATGGCTACACCTTC. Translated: CASSPGQGVEYGYTF.

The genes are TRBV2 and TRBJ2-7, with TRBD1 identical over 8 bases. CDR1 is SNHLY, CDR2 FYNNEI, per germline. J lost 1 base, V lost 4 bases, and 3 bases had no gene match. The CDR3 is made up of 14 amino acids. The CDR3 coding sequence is TGTGCCAGCAGTGCAGGGGGCGGATCCTACGAGCAGTACTTC. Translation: CASSAGGGSYEQYF.

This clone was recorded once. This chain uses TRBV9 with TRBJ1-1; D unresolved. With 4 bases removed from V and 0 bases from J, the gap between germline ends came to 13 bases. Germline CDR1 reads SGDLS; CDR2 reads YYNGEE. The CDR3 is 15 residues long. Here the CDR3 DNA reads TGTGCCAGCAGCCCAATGGGGAGCATGAACACTGAAGCTTTCTTT. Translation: CASSPMGSMNTEAFF. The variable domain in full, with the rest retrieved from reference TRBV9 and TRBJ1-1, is DSGVTQTPKHLITATGQRVTLRCSPRSGDLSVYWYQQSLDQGLQFLIQYYNGEERAKGNILERFSAQQFPDLHSELNLSSLELGDSALYFCASSPMGSMNTEAFFGQGTRLTVV.

CDR3 DNA sequence: TGTGCCAGTAGTATAGATTCCACCAGGGGACAGTTGATGAACACTGAAGCTTTCTTT. It encodes CASSIDSTRGQLMNTEAFF. V is TRBV19 and J is TRBJ1-1, with 7 bases lining up with TRBD1. The CDR3 runs to 19 residues. Germline V gene sequence: CDR1 LNHDA, CDR2 SQIVND (reference sequence). Trimming took 0 bases from V and 0 from J; bases not matched to a gene: 13.

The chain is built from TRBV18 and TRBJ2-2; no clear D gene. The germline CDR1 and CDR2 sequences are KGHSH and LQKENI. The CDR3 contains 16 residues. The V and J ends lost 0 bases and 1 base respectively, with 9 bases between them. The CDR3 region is CASSPPATMNTGELFF. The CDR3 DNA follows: TGTGCCAGCTCACCACCTGCGACAATGAACACCGGGGAGCTGTTTTTT.

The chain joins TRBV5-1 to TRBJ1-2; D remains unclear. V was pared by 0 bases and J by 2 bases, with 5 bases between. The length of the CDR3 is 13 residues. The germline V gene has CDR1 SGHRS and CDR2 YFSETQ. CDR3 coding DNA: TGCGCCAGCAGCTTGGGAGAAAACTATGGCTACACCTTC. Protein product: CASSLGENYGYTF. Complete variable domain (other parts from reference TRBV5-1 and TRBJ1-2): KAGVTQTPRYLIKTRGQQVTLSCSPISGHRSVSWYQQTPGQGLQFLFEYFSETQRNKGNFPGRFSGRQFSNSRSEMNVSTLELGDSALYLCASSLGENYGYTFGSGTRLTVV.

This chain's CDR3 is CASSEFPGQGNGYTF. The CDR3 DNA follows: TGTGCCAGCAGTGAATTCCCGGGACAGGGGAACGGCTACACCTTC. The chain carries TRBV2 and TRBJ1-2; 10 bases are shared with TRBD1. The length of the CDR3 is 15 residues. Per germline, CDR1 SNHLY and CDR2 FYNNEI. With 2 bases clipped from V and 8 bases from J, the junction kept 8 bases outside the gene matches. The entire variable domain, with the rest obtained from reference TRBV2 and TRBJ1-2, is as follows: EPEVTQTPSHQVTQMGQEVILRCVPISNHLYFYWYRQILGQKVEFLVSFYNNEISEKSEIFDDQFSVERPDGSNFTLKIRSTKLEDSAMYFCASSEFPGQGNGYTFGSGTRLTVV.

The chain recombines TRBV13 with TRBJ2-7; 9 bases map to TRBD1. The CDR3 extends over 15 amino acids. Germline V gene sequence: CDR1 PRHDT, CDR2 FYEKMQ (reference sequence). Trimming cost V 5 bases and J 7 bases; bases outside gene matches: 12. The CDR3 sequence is CASSTSGTGTGEQYF. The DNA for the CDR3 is TGTGCCAGCAGCACTTCGGGGACAGGGACGGGGGAGCAGTACTTC.

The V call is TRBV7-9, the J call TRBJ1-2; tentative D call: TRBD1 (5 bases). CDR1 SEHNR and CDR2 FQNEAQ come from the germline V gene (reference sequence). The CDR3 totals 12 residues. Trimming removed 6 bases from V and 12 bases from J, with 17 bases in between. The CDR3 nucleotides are TGTGCCAGCAGGAGCGCTGATCCAGGGCACACCTTC. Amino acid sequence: CASRSADPGHTF. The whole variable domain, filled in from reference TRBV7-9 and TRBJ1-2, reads DTGVSQNPRHKITKRGQNVTFRCDPISEHNRLYWYRQTLGQGPEFLTYFQNEAQLEKSRLLSDRFSAERPKGSFSTLEIQRTEQGDSAMYLCASRSADPGHTFGSGTRLTVV.

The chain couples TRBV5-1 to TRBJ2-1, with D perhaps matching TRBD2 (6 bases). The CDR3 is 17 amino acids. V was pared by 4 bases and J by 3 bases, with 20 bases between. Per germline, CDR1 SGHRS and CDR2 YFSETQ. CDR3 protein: CASSAGLEVAGYNEQFF. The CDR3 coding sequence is TGCGCCAGCAGCGCGGGGTTAGAGGTCGCGGGCTACAATGAGCAGTTCTTC.

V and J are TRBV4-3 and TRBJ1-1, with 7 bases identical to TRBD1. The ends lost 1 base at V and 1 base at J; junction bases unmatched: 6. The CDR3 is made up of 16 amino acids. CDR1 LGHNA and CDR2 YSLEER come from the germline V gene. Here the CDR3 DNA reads TGCGCCAGCAGCCAAGTCAGGGGGTCTGGGAACACTGAAGCTTTCTTT. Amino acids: CASSQVRGSGNTEAFF.

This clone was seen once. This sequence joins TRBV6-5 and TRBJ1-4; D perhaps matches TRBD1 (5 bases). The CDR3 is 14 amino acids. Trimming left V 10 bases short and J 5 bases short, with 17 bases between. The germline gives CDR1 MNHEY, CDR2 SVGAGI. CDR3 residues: CATRPGGGNEKLFF. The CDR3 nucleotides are TGTGCCACCCGACCTGGGGGAGGGAATGAAAAACTGTTTTTT.

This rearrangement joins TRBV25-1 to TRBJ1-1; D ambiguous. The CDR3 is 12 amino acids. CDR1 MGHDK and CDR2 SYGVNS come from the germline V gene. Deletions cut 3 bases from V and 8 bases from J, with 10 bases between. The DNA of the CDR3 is TGTGCCAGCAGTGAGTGGCGGGGAGAAGCTTTCTTT. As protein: CASSEWRGEAFF.

The CDR3 DNA follows: TGTGCCAGCAGCAAAACTAGTTTGTGGGATCAGCCCCAGCATTTT. Protein: CASSKTSLWDQPQHF. The chain recombines TRBV7-8 with TRBJ1-5; D not resolved. The CDR3 contains 15 residues. Per germline, CDR1 SGHVS and CDR2 FQNEAQ. Trimming shortened V by 5 bases and J by 5 bases, and 16 bases separated the two germline ends.

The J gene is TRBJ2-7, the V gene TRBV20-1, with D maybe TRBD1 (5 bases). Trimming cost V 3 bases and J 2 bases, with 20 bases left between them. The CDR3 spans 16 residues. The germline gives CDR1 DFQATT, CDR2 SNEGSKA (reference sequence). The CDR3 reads CSASLGGAGPTYEQYF. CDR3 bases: TGCAGTGCTAGTTTAGGTGGGGCCGGGCCAACCTACGAGCAGTACTTC.

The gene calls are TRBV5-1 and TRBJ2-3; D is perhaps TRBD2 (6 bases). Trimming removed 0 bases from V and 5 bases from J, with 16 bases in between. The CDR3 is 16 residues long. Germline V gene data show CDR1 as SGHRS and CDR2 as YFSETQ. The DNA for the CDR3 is TGCGCCAGCAGCTTGGCGGGCGGGGTGTCCCGAGATACGCAGTATTTT. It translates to CASSLAGGVSRDTQYF. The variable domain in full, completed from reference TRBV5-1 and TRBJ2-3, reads KAGVTQTPRYLIKTRGQQVTLSCSPISGHRSVSWYQQTPGQGLQFLFEYFSETQRNKGNFPGRFSGRQFSNSRSEMNVSTLELGDSALYLCASSLAGGVSRDTQYFGPGTRLTVL.

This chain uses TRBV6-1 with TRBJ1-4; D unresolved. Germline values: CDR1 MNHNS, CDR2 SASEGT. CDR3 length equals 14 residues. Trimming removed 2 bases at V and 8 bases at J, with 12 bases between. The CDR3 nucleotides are TGTGCCAGCAGTGAAATCCGGGGTGGGGAAAAACTGTTTTTT. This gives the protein CASSEIRGGEKLFF.

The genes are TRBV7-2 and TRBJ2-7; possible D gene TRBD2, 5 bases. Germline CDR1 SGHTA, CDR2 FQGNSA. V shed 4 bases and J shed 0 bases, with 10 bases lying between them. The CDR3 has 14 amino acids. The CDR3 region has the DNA TGTGCCAGCAGCTACCTCGGGGTCTCCTACGAGCAGTACTTC. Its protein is CASSYLGVSYEQYF.

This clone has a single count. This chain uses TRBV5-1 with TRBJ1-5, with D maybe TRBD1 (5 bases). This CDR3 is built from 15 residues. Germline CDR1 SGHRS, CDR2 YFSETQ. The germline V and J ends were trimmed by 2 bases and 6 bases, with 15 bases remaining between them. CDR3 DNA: TGCGCCAGCAGCTTTTTTGGCGGGGCGGGTCAGCCCCAGCATTTT. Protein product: CASSFFGGAGQPQHF.

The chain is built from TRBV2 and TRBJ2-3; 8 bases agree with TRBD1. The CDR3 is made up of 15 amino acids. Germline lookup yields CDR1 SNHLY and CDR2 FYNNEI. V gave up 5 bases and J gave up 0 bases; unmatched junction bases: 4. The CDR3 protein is CASSTQGASTDTQYF. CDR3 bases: TGTGCCAGCAGTACCCAGGGGGCTAGCACAGATACGCAGTATTTT.

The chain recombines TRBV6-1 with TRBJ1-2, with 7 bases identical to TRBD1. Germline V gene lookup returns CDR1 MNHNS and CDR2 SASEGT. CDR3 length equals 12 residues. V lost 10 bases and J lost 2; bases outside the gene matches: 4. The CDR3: CAIQGDNYGYTF. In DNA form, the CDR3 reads TGTGCCATCCAGGGGGACAACTATGGCTACACCTTC.

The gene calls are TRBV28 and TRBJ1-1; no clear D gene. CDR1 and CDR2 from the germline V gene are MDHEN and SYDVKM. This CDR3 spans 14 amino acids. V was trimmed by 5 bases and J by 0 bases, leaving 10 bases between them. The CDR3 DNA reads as TGTGCCAGCAGTACACCCCATATGAACACTGAAGCTTTCTTT. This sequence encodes CASSTPHMNTEAFF.

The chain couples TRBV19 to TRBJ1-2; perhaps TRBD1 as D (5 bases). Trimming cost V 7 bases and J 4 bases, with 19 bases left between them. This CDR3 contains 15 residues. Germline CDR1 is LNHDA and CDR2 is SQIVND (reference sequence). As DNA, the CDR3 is TGTGCCAGTACCCAAGGGGCAGGCGGATTCTATGGCTACACCTTC. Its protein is CASTQGAGGFYGYTF.

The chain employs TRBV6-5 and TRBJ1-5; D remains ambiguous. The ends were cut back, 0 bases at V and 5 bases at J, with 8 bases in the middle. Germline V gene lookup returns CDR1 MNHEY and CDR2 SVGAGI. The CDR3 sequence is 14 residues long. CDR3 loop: CASSYSGGHQPQHF. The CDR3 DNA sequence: TGTGCCAGCAGTTACTCCGGCGGTCATCAGCCCCAGCATTTT.

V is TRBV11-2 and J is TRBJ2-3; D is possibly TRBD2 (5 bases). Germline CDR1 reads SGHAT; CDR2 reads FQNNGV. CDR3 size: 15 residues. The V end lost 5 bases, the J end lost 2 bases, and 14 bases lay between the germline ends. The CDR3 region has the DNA TGTGCCAGCAGCACCGGGATACTACTCACAGATACGCAGTATTTT. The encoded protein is CASSTGILLTDTQYF.

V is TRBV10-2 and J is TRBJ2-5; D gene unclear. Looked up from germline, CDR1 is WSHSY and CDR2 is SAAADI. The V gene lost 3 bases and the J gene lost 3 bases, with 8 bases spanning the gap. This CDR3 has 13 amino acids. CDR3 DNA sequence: TGCGCCAGCAGTGATGTACAGAAAGAGACCCAGTACTTC. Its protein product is CASSDVQKETQYF.

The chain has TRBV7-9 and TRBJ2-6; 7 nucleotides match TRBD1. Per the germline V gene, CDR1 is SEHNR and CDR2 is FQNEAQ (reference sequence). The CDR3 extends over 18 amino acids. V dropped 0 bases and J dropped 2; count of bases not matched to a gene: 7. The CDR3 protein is CASSLAPTGKAGANVLTF. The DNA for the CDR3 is TGTGCCAGCAGCTTAGCACCGACAGGGAAAGCTGGGGCCAACGTCCTGACTTTC.

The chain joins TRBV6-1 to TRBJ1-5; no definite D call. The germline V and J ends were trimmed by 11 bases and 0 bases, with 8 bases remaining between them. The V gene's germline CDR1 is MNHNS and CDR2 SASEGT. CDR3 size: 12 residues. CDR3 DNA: TGTGCCGCCGCAGATAGCAATCAGCCCCAGCATTTT. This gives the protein CAAADSNQPQHF.

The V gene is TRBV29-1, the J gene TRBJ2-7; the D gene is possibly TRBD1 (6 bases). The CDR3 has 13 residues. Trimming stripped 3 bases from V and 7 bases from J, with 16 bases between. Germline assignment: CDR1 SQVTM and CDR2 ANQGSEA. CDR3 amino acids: CSVDRQGTREQYF. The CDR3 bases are TGCAGCGTTGACCGGCAGGGGACGAGGGAGCAGTACTTC.

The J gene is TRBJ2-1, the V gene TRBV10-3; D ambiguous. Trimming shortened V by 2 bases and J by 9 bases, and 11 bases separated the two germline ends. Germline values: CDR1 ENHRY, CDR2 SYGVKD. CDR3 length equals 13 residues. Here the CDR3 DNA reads TGTGCCATCAGTGAGCCTCCGGTGAGTGAGCAGTTCTTC. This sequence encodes CAISEPPVSEQFF.

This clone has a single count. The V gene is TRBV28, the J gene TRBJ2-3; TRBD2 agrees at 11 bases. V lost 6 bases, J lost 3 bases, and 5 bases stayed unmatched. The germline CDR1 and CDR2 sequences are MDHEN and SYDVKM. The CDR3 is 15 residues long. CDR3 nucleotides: TGTGCCAGCAGACTAGCGGGGGTTGATACAGATACGCAGTATTTT. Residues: CASRLAGVDTDTQYF.